A selection of T cell receptor beta chains follows, all from one sample in a study of T cells in Graves' hyperthyroidism and ophthalmopathy. One entry per CDR3 protein results from TCRdb running MiXCR on the multiplex PCR reads. The sample lists approximately 530,000 distinct CDR3 sequences; over 15% were seen once. Sequencing was performed on blood. The receptor set was obtained from a young woman with Graves' hyperthyroidism. Both conserved end residues are trimmed from each CDR3. Clone size is given for some rows only: seen once, a few or many times, or a class if the clone is expanded.

clone size | J gene | V gene | CDR3 protein
many | TRBJ1-2 | TRBV29-1 | SVGGTGASANYGYT
many | TRBJ2-3 | TRBV2 | ASSGDRSTDTQY
few | TRBJ1-2 | TRBV30 | AWSKAGKVGAYGYT
many | TRBJ1-4 | TRBV12-3/TRBV12-4 | ASSSFNRGEKLF
many | TRBJ2-4 | TRBV6-1 | ASREGHLAKNIQY
once | TRBJ2-5 | TRBV24-1 | ATSDLEQGGGRETQY
few | TRBJ2-7 | TRBV20-1 | SGGGSEPYEQY
- | TRBJ2-5 | TRBV6-1 | AREEETQY
- | TRBJ2-2 | TRBV20-1 | SASPGGAGTGELF
many | TRBJ1-3 | TRBV12-3/TRBV12-4 | ASSLLGSFSGNTIY